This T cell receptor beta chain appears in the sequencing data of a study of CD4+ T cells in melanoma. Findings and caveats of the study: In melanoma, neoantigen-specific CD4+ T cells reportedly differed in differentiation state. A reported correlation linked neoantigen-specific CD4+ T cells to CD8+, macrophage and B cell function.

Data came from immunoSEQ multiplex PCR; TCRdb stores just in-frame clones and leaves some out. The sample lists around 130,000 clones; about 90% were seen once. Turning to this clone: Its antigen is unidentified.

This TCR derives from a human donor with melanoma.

This chain's CDR3 is CASSMGLSETQYF. For the CDR3, the DNA is TGTGCCAGTAGCATGGGGTTGTCGGAGACCCAGTACTTC. The chain carries TRBV19 and TRBJ2-5; D remains unclear. The germline V and J ends were trimmed by 6 bases and 5 bases, with 13 bases remaining between them. The CDR3 extends over 13 amino acids. The germline gives CDR1 LNHDA, CDR2 SQIVND (reference sequence).